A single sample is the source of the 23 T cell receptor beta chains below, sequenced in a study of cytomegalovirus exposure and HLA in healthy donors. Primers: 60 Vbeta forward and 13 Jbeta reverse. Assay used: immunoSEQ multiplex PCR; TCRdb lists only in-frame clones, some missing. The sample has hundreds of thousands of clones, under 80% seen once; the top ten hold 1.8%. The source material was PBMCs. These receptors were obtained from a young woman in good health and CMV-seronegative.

CDR3 region: CASSTSDSGGAETQYF. Here the CDR3 DNA reads TGTGCCAGTAGTACCTCGGATAGCGGGGGGGCGGAGACCCAGTACTTC. The gene calls are TRBV19 and TRBJ2-5, with 11 nucleotides matching TRBD2. Germline CDR1 and CDR2: LNHDA and SQIVND (reference sequence). V was pared by 4 bases and J by 5 bases, with 9 bases of the junction left unmatched. The CDR3 covers 16 residues.

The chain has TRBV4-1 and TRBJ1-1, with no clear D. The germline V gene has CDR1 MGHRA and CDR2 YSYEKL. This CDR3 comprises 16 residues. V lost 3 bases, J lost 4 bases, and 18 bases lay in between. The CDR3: CASSHPVRLILTEAFF. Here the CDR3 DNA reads TGCGCCAGCAGCCACCCGGTGAGACTGATCCTCACTGAAGCTTTCTTT.

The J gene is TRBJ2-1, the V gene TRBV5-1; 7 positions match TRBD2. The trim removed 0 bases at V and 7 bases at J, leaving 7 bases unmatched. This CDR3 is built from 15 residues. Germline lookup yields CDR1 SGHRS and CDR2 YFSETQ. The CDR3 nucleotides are TGCGCCAGCAGCTTGGGGCGGGAGAGTTTAAATGAGCAGTTCTTC. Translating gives CASSLGRESLNEQFF.

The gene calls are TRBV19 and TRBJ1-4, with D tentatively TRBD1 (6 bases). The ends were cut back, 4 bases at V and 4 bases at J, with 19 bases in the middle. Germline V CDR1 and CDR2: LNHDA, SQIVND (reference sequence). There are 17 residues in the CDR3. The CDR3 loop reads CASSTGAVEKFNEKLFF. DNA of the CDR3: TGTGCCAGTAGTACAGGGGCGGTAGAGAAGTTTAATGAAAAACTGTTTTTT. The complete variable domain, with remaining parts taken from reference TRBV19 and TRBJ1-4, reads DGGITQSPKYLFRKEGQNVTLSCEQNLNHDAMYWYRQDPGQGLRLIYYSQIVNDFQKGDIAEGYSVSREKKESFPLTVTSAQKNPTAFYLCASSTGAVEKFNEKLFFGSGTQLSVL.

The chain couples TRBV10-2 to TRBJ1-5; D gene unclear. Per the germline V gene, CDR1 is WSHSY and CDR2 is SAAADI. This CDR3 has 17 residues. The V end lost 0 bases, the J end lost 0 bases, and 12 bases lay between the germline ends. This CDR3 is CASSESSPFYSNQPQHF. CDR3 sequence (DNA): TGCGCCAGCAGTGAGTCGTCGCCGTTCTATAGCAATCAGCCCCAGCATTTT.

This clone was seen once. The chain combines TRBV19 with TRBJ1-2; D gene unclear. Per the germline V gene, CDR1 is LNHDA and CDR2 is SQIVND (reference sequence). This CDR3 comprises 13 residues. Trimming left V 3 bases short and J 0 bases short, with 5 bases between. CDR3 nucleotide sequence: TGTGCCAGTAGTATGGCCCCTAACTATGGCTACACCTTC. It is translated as CASSMAPNYGYTF. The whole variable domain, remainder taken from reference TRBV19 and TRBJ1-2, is DGGITQSPKYLFRKEGQNVTLSCEQNLNHDAMYWYRQDPGQGLRLIYYSQIVNDFQKGDIAEGYSVSREKKESFPLTVTSAQKNPTAFYLCASSMAPNYGYTFGSGTRLTVV.

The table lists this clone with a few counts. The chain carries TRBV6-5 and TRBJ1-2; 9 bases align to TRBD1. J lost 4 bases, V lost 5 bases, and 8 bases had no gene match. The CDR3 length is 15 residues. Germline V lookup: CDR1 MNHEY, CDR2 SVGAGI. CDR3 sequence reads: CASSPSGTGPYGYTF. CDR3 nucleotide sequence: TGTGCCAGCAGTCCCTCCGGGACAGGGCCCTATGGCTACACCTTC.

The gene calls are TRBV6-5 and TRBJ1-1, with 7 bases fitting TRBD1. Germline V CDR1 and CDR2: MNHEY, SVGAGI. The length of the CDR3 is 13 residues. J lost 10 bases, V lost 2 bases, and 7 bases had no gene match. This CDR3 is CASSYEGARLAFF. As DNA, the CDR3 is TGTGCCAGCAGTTACGAGGGGGCGCGGTTAGCTTTCTTT.

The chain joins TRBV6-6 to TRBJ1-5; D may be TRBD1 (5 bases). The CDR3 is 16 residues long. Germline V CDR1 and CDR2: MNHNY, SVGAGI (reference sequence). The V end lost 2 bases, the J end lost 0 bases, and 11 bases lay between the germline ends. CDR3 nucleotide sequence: TGTGCCAGCAGTTACGACAGAACATATAGCAATCAGCCCCAGCATTTT. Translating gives CASSYDRTYSNQPQHF.

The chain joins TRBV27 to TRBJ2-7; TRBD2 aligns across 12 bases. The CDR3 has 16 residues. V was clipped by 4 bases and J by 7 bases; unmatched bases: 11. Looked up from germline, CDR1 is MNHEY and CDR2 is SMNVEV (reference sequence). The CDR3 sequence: CASSSTSSGRAGEQYF. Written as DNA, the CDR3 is TGTGCCAGCAGTTCCACATCTAGCGGGAGGGCGGGAGAGCAGTACTTC.

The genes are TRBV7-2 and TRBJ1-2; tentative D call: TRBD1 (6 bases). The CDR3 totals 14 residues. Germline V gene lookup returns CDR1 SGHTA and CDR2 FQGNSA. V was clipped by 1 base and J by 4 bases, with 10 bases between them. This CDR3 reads CASSLGQGFYGYTF. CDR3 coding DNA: TGTGCCAGCAGCTTAGGTCAGGGGTTCTATGGCTACACCTTC.

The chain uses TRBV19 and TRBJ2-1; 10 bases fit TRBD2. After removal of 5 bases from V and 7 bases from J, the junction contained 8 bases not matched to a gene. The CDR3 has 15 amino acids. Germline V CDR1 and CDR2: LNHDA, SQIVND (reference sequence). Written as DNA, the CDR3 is TGTGCCAGTAGTTCTGGCCTAGCGGGAGAGAATGAGCAGTTCTTC. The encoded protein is CASSSGLAGENEQFF.

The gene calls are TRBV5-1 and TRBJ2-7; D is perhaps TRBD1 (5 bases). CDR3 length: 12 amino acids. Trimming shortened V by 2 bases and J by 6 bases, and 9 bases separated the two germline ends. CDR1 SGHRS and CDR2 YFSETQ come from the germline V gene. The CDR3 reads CASSLGAGEQYF. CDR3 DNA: TGCGCCAGCAGCTTAGGGGCCGGCGAGCAGTACTTC.

CDR3 bases: TGTGCCAGCCGGGAGCCGTCAATCTACGAGCAGTACTTC. Encoded protein: CASREPSIYEQYF. The J gene is TRBJ2-5, the V gene TRBV6-6; tentatively, D is TRBD2 (6 bases). The end of the DNA is better explained by TRBJ2-7, so the J call may be wrong. From germline, CDR1 is MNHNY and CDR2 SVGAGI (reference sequence). The CDR3 sequence is 13 residues long.

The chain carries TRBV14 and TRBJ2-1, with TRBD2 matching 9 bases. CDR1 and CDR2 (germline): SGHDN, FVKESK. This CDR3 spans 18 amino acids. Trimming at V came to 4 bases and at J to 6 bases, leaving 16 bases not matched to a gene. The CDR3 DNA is TGTGCCAGCAGCCCCTTACCGAAACTAGCGGGCACCGGCAATGAGCAGTTCTTC. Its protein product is CASSPLPKLAGTGNEQFF.

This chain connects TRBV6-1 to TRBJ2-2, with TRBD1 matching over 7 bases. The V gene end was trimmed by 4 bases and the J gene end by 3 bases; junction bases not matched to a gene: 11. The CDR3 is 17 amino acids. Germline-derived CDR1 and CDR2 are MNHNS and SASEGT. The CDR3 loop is CASSVRTGDTYTGELFF. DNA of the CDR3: TGTGCCAGCAGTGTCCGGACAGGCGACACATACACCGGGGAGCTGTTTTTT.

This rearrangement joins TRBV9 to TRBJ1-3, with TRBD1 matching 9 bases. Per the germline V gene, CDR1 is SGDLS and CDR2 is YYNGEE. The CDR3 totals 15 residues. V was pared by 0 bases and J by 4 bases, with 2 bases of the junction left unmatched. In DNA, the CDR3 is TGTGCCAGCAGCGTAGTTGGGACAGGGGGAAACACCATATATTTT. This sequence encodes CASSVVGTGGNTIYF.

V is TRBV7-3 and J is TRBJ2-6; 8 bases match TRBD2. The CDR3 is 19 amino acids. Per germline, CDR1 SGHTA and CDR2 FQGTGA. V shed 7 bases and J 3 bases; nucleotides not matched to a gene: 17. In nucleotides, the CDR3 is TGTGCCAGCATCTCCCATCGGGCGGGAGGCTCCGTTGGGGCCAACGTCCTGACTTTC. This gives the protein CASISHRAGGSVGANVLTF.

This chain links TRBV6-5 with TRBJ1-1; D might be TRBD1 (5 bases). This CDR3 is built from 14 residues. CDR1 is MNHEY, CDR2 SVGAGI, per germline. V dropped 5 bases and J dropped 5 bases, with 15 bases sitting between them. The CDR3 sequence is CASSGGGLGTEAFF. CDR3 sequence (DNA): TGTGCCAGCAGTGGGGGAGGATTGGGGACTGAAGCTTTCTTT.

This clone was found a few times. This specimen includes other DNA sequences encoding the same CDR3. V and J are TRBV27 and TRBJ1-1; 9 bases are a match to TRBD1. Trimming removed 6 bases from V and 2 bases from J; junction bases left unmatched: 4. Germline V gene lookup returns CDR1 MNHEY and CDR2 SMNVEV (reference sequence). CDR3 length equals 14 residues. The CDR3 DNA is TGTGCCAGCAGCCTACAGGGGGCCAACACTGAAGCTTTCTTT. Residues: CASSLQGANTEAFF.

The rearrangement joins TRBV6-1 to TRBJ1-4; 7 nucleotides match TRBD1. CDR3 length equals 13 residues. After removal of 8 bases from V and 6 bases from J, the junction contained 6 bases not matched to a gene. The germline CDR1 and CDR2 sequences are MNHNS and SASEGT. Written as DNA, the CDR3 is TGTGCCAGCTCAGGGGGGACACATGAAAAACTGTTTTTT. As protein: CASSGGTHEKLFF.

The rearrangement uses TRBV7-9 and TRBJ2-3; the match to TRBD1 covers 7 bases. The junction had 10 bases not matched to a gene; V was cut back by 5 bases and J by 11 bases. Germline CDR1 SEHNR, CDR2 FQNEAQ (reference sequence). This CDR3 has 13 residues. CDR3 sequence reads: CASSPGGGGGQYF. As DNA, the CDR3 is TGTGCCAGCAGCCCAGGGGGTGGTGGTGGGCAGTATTTT.

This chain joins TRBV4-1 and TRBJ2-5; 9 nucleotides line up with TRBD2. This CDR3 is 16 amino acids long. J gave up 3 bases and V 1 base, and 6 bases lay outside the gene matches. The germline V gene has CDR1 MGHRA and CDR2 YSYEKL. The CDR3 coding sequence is TGCGCCAGCAGCCAAGGGGCGGGGGGGCGAGAAGAGACCCAGTACTTC. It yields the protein CASSQGAGGREETQYF.